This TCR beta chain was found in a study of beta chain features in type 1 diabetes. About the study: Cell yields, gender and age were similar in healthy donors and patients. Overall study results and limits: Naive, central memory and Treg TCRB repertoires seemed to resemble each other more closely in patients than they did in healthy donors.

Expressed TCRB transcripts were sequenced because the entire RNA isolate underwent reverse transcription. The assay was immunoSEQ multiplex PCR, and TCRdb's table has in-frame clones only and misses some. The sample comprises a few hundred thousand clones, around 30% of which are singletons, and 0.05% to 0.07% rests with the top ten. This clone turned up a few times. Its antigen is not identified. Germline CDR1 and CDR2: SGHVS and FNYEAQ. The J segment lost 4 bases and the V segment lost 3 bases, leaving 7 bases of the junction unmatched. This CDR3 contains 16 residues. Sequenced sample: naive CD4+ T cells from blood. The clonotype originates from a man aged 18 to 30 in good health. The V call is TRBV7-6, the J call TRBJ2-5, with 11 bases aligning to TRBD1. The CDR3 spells CASSFRTGGFVETQYF. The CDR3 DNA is TGTGCCAGCAGCTTCCGGACAGGGGGCTTTGTAGAGACCCAGTACTTC.